The rows below give T cell receptor beta chains drawn from one sample of a study of chemoradiotherapy in HPV16-positive cancers. Generated by immunoSEQ multiplex PCR, the TCRdb table keeps only in-frame clones and is missing some. Seen here are tens of thousands of clones, roughly 66% observed once, and the top ten hold around 2.6%. Sample collection was performed from a patient who underwent chemoradiotherapy. The origin of the receptors is a human donor with HPV-associated anogenital cancer. Each CDR3 is given with its conserved first and last residue. D genes are given only for firm matches. Rows may omit the clone size; those that give it use once, few, many or a size class.

NA	TRBJ1-1	TRBV15	TRBD1	17	CATSPHPPGQGTTEAFF	TGTGCCACCAGCCCCCACCCCCCGGGACAGGGGACCACTGAAGCTTTCTTT
NA	TRBJ2-3	TRBV6-5	NA	13	CASSRSLRGTQYF	TGTGCCAGCAGCAGGAGTCTCCGCGGTACGCAGTATTTT
NA	TRBJ1-3	TRBV28	NA	14	CASSFSGSGNTIYF	TGTGCCAGCAGTTTTTCAGGTTCTGGAAACACCATATATTTT
NA	TRBJ1-1	TRBV28	NA	11	CASGRNTEAFF	TGTGCCAGCGGGAGAAACACTGAAGCTTTCTTT
NA	TRBJ2-5	TRBV19	TRBD2	14	CASSSRGGWETQYF	TGTGCCAGTAGTTCCCGGGGAGGGTGGGAGACCCAGTACTTC
NA	TRBJ1-2	TRBV15	NA	14	CATSRGSQRDGYTF	TGTGCCACCAGCAGAGGGAGCCAAAGGGATGGCTACACCTTC
few	TRBJ1-2	TRBV29-1	NA	12	CSVEQGNYGYTF	TGCAGCGTAGAACAGGGTAACTATGGCTACACCTTC
once	TRBJ1-2	TRBV5-6	TRBD1	14	CASSTDLTGRGYTF	TGTGCCAGCAGCACCGACTTGACAGGGCGCGGCTACACCTTC
NA	TRBJ2-6	TRBV13	NA	18	CASSDRQLIQSRANVLTF	TGTGCCAGCAGTGACAGACAGCTGATACAAAGTCGGGCCAACGTCCTGACTTTC
NA	TRBJ1-4	TRBV28	NA	16	CASSSRIWVPNEKLFF	TGTGCCAGCAGTTCGCGTATATGGGTCCCTAATGAAAAACTGTTTTTT
once	TRBJ2-1	TRBV19	NA	14	CASSIFQGTHEQFF	TGTGCCAGTAGTATTTTCCAGGGGACACATGAGCAGTTCTTC
NA	TRBJ2-1	TRBV19	NA	15	CASKLGQTVGDEQFF	TGTGCCAGTAAACTCGGACAGACCGTTGGGGATGAGCAGTTCTTC
NA	TRBJ1-4	TRBV4-3	NA	15	CASSQDGTTNEKLFF	TGCGCCAGCAGCCAAGATGGAACAACTAATGAAAAACTGTTTTTT
NA	TRBJ2-3	TRBV29-1	NA	11	CSVESGGPQYF	TGCAGCGTTGAATCAGGTGGACCTCAGTATTTT
NA	TRBJ1-5	TRBV27	NA	14	CASRPRGGHRPQHF	TGTGCCAGCAGGCCTCGGGGTGGGCATAGGCCCCAGCATTTT
NA	TRBJ1-3	TRBV7-6	NA	16	CASSLGTDTSGNTIYF	TGTGCCAGCAGCTTAGGGACAGATACCTCTGGAAACACCATATATTTT
NA	TRBJ2-5	TRBV10-3	NA	13	CAINQGREETQYF	TGTGCCATCAACCAAGGACGGGAAGAGACCCAGTACTTC
NA	TRBJ2-7	TRBV5-6	NA	16	CASSSEEGGGWYEQYF	TGTGCCAGCAGCTCCGAGGAGGGGGGCGGTTGGTACGAGCAGTACTTC
NA	TRBJ2-5	TRBV28	TRBD1	15	CASSLSGTASETQYF	TGTGCCAGCAGTTTATCGGGGACAGCGTCGGAGACCCAGTACTTC
NA	TRBJ2-7	TRBV6-6	TRBD1	13	CASSYGTDYEQYF	TGTGCCAGCAGTTACGGGACAGACTACGAGCAGTACTTC
NA	TRBJ2-2	TRBV6-5	NA	14	CASRRDSFAGELFF	TGTGCCAGCAGACGTGACAGTTTCGCCGGGGAGCTGTTTTTT
NA	TRBJ1-3	TRBV28	NA	14	CASYRRGSGNTIYF	TGTGCCAGCTATAGACGGGGCTCTGGAAACACCATATATTTT
once	TRBJ1-2	TRBV28	NA	14	CASSATGTLLGYTF	TGTGCCAGCAGTGCCACCGGGACACTTCTCGGCTACACCTTC
NA	TRBJ1-2	TRBV28	NA	16	CASSPPPGTWPGGYTF	TGTGCCAGCAGTCCCCCCCCGGGGACCTGGCCCGGCGGCTACACCTTC
few	TRBJ2-2	TRBV15	NA	13	CATQDLNTGELFF	TGTGCCACCCAGGACCTTAACACCGGGGAGCTGTTTTTT
NA	TRBJ2-7	TRBV5-1	TRBD1	14	CASSSGTGGYEQYF	TGCGCCAGCAGCTCCGGGACAGGGGGCTACGAGCAGTACTTC
NA	TRBJ1-3	TRBV11-3	NA	14	CASRKELSGNTIYF	TGTGCCAGCAGAAAAGAGTTATCTGGAAACACCATATATTTT
NA	TRBJ2-1	TRBV10-3	TRBD1	13	CAISLQGRNEQFF	TGTGCCATCAGCCTACAGGGGCGGAATGAGCAGTTCTTC
NA	TRBJ2-5	TRBV4-1	NA	15	CASSQEWAFRETQYF	TGCGCCAGCAGCCAAGAATGGGCGTTCAGGGAGACCCAGTACTTC
NA	TRBJ2-4	TRBV7-9	NA	14	CASSLTSEGNIQYF	TGTGCCAGCAGCTTGACCTCCGAGGGCAACATTCAGTACTTC
NA	TRBJ1-2	TRBV5-6	NA	14	CASSSIDRSYGYTF	TGTGCCAGCAGCTCGATAGACAGGAGCTATGGCTACACCTTC
NA	TRBJ2-4	TRBV15	NA	15	CATSRERVLSYIQYF	TGTGCCACCAGCAGAGAGAGGGTGCTTAGCTACATTCAGTACTTC
once	TRBJ2-1	TRBV7-9	TRBD2	15	CASSRGGGSYNEQFF	TGTGCCAGCAGCAGAGGAGGCGGGAGCTACAATGAGCAGTTCTTC
NA	TRBJ1-5	TRBV5-1	NA	13	CASSPGGNQPQHF	TGCGCCAGCAGCCCGGGCGGCAATCAGCCCCAGCATTTT
NA	TRBJ1-2	TRBV18	TRBD1	16	CASSPPGTGVRYGYTF	TGTGCCAGCTCACCACCAGGGACAGGGGTGAGGTATGGCTACACCTTC
NA	TRBJ2-7	TRBV5-1	TRBD1	15	CASSAGQGSSYEQYF	TGCGCCAGCAGCGCAGGACAGGGGAGCTCCTACGAGCAGTACTTC
NA	TRBJ1-1	TRBV5-5	NA	13	CASSLRWDTEAFF	TGTGCCAGCAGCTTACGCTGGGACACTGAAGCTTTCTTT
NA	TRBJ2-7	TRBV19	NA	16	CASSISVAGSQHEQYF	TGTGCCAGTAGTATTTCGGTGGCAGGGTCGCAGCACGAGCAGTACTTC
NA	TRBJ2-7	TRBV7-9	NA	11	CASNQGNEQYF	TGTGCCAGCAACCAGGGTAACGAGCAGTACTTC